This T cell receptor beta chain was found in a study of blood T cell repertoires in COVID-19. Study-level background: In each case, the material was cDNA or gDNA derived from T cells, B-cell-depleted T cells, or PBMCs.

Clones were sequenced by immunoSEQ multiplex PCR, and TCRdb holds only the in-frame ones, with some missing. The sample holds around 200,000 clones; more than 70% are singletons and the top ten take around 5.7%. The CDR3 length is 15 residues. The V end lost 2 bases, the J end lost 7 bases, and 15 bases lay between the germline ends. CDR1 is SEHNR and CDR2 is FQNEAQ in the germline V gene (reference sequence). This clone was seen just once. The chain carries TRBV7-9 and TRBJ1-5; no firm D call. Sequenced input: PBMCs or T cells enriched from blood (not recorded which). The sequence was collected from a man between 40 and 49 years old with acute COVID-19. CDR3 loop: CASSLNDEGEQPQHF. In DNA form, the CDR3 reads TGTGCCAGCAGCTTAAACGACGAGGGAGAGCAGCCCCAGCATTTT.